The rows below give T cell receptor beta chains drawn from one sample of a study of lymphopenia after photon versus proton radiotherapy. Assay: immunoSEQ multiplex PCR; the TCRdb copy retains only in-frame clones and omits some. The table has about 2,100 clones, roughly 79% seen once. Source: peripheral blood, taken from a patient treated with photon-based radiotherapy. Receptors originate from a man at least 80 years old with cholangiocarcinoma. CDR3s include the opening cysteine and the closing phenylalanine or tryptophan. D genes are given only for firm matches. The size entry is marked missing in some rows and otherwise reads once, few, many or a size class.

d_gene: -
v_gene: TRBV7-9
abundance: medium-sized
j_gene: TRBJ2-7
CDR3aa: CASSRDTSYEQYF
CDR3nt: TGTGCCAGCAGCCGGGACACCTCCTACGAGCAGTACTTC

d_gene: -
v_gene: TRBV5-4
abundance: -
j_gene: TRBJ1-2
CDR3aa: CASSADGDYGYTF
CDR3nt: TGTGCCAGCAGCGCCGACGGAGACTATGGCTACACCTTC

d_gene: -
v_gene: TRBV7-9
abundance: -
j_gene: TRBJ1-6
CDR3aa: CASSLGSQISPLHF
CDR3nt: TGTGCCAGCAGCTTAGGATCCCAGATTTCACCCCTCCACTTT

d_gene: TRBD1
v_gene: TRBV6-1
abundance: once
j_gene: TRBJ1-1
CDR3aa: CASGADRVTEAFF
CDR3nt: TGTGCCAGCGGGGCGGACAGGGTCACTGAAGCTTTCTTT

d_gene: -
v_gene: TRBV10-3
abundance: -
j_gene: TRBJ1-6
CDR3aa: CASEQGQNSPLHF
CDR3nt: TGTGCCTCGGAGCAGGGGCAGAATTCACCCCTCCACTTT

d_gene: -
v_gene: TRBV9
abundance: -
j_gene: TRBJ2-5
CDR3aa: CASSAQGTYGTQYF
CDR3nt: TGTGCCAGCAGCGCACAGGGAACGTACGGGACCCAGTACTTC

d_gene: TRBD1
v_gene: TRBV14
abundance: -
j_gene: TRBJ2-7
CDR3aa: CASSTIRPGQGGHEQYF
CDR3nt: TGTGCCAGCAGCACGATCCGACCGGGACAGGGAGGGCACGAGCAGTACTTC

d_gene: -
v_gene: TRBV27
abundance: -
j_gene: TRBJ2-1
CDR3aa: CASSSRTSFGNEQFF
CDR3nt: TGTGCCAGCAGTTCCCGCACTAGTTTCGGCAATGAGCAGTTCTTC

d_gene: TRBD1
v_gene: TRBV13
abundance: -
j_gene: TRBJ1-1
CDR3aa: CASSPGGGGNTEAFF
CDR3nt: TGTGCCAGCAGCCCCGGGGGAGGGGGCAACACTGAAGCTTTCTTT

d_gene: TRBD1
v_gene: TRBV7-9
abundance: -
j_gene: TRBJ1-1
CDR3aa: CASSTRHLGTGRSTEAFF
CDR3nt: TGTGCCAGCAGCACGCGCCATCTTGGGACAGGGAGATCCACTGAAGCTTTCTTT

d_gene: TRBD1
v_gene: TRBV5-1
abundance: few
j_gene: TRBJ2-3
CDR3aa: CASSVGQEGADTQYF
CDR3nt: TGCGCCAGCAGCGTGGGACAGGAGGGGGCAGATACGCAGTATTTT

d_gene: -
v_gene: TRBV21-1
abundance: -
j_gene: TRBJ1-1
CDR3aa: CASSESVATQRTEAFF
CDR3nt: TGTGCCAGCAGCGAGAGTGTAGCTACACAACGCACTGAAGCTTTCTTT

d_gene: -
v_gene: TRBV30
abundance: -
j_gene: TRBJ2-5
CDR3aa: CAWSLVSETQYF
CDR3nt: TGTGCCTGGAGTCTAGTATCAGAGACCCAGTACTTC

d_gene: -
v_gene: TRBV21-1
abundance: -
j_gene: TRBJ1-1
CDR3aa: CASRYSVATHRTEAFF
CDR3nt: TGTGCCAGCAGGTATTCGGTAGCTACACATCGCACTGAAGCTTTCTTT

d_gene: -
v_gene: TRBV5-1
abundance: once
j_gene: TRBJ1-2
CDR3aa: CASSLDLGSINYGYTF
CDR3nt: TGCGCCAGCAGCTTGGATCTGGGGTCTATTAACTATGGCTACACCTTC

d_gene: TRBD2
v_gene: TRBV9
abundance: once
j_gene: TRBJ2-7
CDR3aa: CASSVGGVAGSYEQYF
CDR3nt: TGTGCCAGCAGCGTAGGGGGAGTAGCGGGCAGCTACGAGCAGTACTTC

d_gene: -
v_gene: TRBV29-1
abundance: -
j_gene: TRBJ1-1
CDR3aa: CSVGQNTEAFF
CDR3nt: TGCAGCGTGGGCCAGAACACTGAAGCTTTCTTT

d_gene: TRBD1
v_gene: TRBV19
abundance: medium-sized
j_gene: TRBJ1-2
CDR3aa: CASSIPGQYGYTF
CDR3nt: TGTGCCAGTAGTATCCCGGGACAGTATGGCTACACCTTC

d_gene: -
v_gene: TRBV14
abundance: -
j_gene: TRBJ2-3
CDR3aa: CASSRRVTPDTQYF
CDR3nt: TGTGCCAGCAGCCGGAGGGTGACCCCAGATACGCAGTATTTT

d_gene: TRBD1
v_gene: TRBV2
abundance: -
j_gene: TRBJ1-4
CDR3aa: CASSERRGRLEKLFF
CDR3nt: TGTGCCAGCAGTGAGCGCAGGGGGCGACTTGAAAAACTGTTTTTT

d_gene: -
v_gene: TRBV4-1
abundance: -
j_gene: TRBJ1-5
CDR3aa: CASSQDRGRQPQHF
CDR3nt: TGCGCCAGCAGCCAAGATAGGGGCCGACAGCCCCAGCATTTT

d_gene: TRBD2
v_gene: TRBV9
abundance: -
j_gene: TRBJ2-2
CDR3aa: CATGGSGVTGELFF
CDR3nt: TGTGCCACCGGGGGTAGCGGGGTTACCGGGGAGCTGTTTTTT

d_gene: -
v_gene: TRBV18
abundance: -
j_gene: TRBJ1-5
CDR3aa: CASSDTGNQPQHF
CDR3nt: TGTGCCAGCTCAGATACAGGCAATCAGCCCCAGCATTTT

d_gene: -
v_gene: TRBV6-1
abundance: once
j_gene: TRBJ2-2
CDR3aa: CASSGQINTGELFF
CDR3nt: TGTGCCAGCAGTGGACAGATCAACACCGGGGAGCTGTTTTTT

d_gene: -
v_gene: TRBV7-9
abundance: -
j_gene: TRBJ1-1
CDR3aa: CASSLGGEGAFF
CDR3nt: TGTGCCAGCAGCTTGGGTGGGGAGGGAGCTTTCTTT

d_gene: -
v_gene: TRBV5-1
abundance: -
j_gene: TRBJ1-6
CDR3aa: CASSPGTGPNSPLHF
CDR3nt: TGCGCCAGCAGCCCCGGGACGGGCCCTAATTCACCCCTCCACTTT

d_gene: -
v_gene: TRBV7-2
abundance: -
j_gene: TRBJ2-1
CDR3aa: CASSLGWASAYNEQFF
CDR3nt: TGTGCCAGCAGCTTAGGTTGGGCATCCGCCTACAATGAGCAGTTCTTC

d_gene: -
v_gene: TRBV5-6
abundance: -
j_gene: TRBJ1-2
CDR3aa: CASSLGPVRNYGYTF
CDR3nt: TGTGCCAGCAGCTTGGGCCCGGTAAGGAACTATGGCTACACCTTC

d_gene: -
v_gene: TRBV29-1
abundance: -
j_gene: TRBJ2-6
CDR3aa: CSVSGLRIQSRANVLTF
CDR3nt: TGCAGCGTTAGTGGACTACGCATACAAAGTCGGGCCAACGTCCTGACTTTC